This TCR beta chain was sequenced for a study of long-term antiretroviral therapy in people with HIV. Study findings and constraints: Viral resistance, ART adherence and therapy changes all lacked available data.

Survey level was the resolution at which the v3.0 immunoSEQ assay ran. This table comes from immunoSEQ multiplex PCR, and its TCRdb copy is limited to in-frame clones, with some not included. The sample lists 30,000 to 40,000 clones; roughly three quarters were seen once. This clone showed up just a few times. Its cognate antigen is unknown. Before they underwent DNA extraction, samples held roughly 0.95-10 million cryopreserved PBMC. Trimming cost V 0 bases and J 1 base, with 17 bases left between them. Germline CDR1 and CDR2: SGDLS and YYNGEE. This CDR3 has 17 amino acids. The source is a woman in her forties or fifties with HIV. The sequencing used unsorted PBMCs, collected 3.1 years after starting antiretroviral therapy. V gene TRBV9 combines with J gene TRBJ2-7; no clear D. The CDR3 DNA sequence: TGTGCCAGCAGCGTAGGTGATAGCCCTCTCATATCCTACGAGCAGTACTTC. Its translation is CASSVGDSPLISYEQYF.